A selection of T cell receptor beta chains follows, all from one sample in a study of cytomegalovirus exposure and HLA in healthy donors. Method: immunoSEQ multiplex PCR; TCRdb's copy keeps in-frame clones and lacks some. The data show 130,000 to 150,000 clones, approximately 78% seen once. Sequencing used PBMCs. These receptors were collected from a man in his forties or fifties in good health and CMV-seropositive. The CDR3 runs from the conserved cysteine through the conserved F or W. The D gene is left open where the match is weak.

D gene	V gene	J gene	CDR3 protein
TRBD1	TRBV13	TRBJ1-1	CASSFRQGRGDTEAFF
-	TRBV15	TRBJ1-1	CATSSEGHPNTEAFF
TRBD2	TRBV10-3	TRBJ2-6	CAISVWLAGAGANVLTF
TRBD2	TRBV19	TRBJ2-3	CASSTRTSGRGTTQYF
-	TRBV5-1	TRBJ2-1	CASSLPRVDEQFF
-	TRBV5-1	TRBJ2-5	CASSLEGAGRKTQYF
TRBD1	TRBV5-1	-	CASMWTGGYDEQYF
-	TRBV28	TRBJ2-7	CASTLGGSYEQYF
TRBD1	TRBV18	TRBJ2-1	CASSREQGALNEQFF
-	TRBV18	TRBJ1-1	CASSPTRTAMNTEAFF
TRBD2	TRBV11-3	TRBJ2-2	CASSLRASGRRTGELFF
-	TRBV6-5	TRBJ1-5	CASSYSNNQPQHF
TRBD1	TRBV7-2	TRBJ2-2	CASSLQGATGELFF
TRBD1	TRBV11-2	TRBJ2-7	CASRQTGVGEQYF
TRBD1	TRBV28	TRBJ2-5	CASSLGQVETQYF
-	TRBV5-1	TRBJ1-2	CASSLDSGGNGYTF
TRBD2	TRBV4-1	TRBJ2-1	CASSQSLASGRGNEQFF
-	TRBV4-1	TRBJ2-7	CASSQKLPPGTIYEQYF